This is a list of T cell receptor beta chains from one sample in a study of cytomegalovirus exposure and HLA in healthy donors. The data were produced by immunoSEQ multiplex PCR, yet TCRdb's version contains in-frame clones alone and is incomplete. The data hold about 190,000 clones, with 70% to 75% observed a single time. The specimen sequenced was PBMCs. The receptors stem from a woman in her twenties or thirties in good health and CMV-seropositive. Each CDR3 is given with its conserved first and last residue. The order of the fields is clone size, J gene, V gene, D gene, CDR3 protein, CDR3 DNA. A D gene is named only where the DNA matches it firmly. Clone size is given for some rows only: seen once, a few or many times, or a class if the clone is expanded.

-	TRBJ2-7	TRBV27	-	CASSPGLSYEQYF	TGTGCCAGCAGTCCAGGGCTCTCCTACGAGCAGTACTTC
-	TRBJ2-3	TRBV4-2	TRBD2	CASSGSPLAGGIDTQYF	TGTGCCAGCAGCGGCAGTCCGCTAGCGGGAGGGATAGATACGCAGTATTTT
-	TRBJ2-7	TRBV11-3	-	CASSHRDSGRYEQYF	TGTGCCAGCAGTCACCGCGACAGTGGACGCTACGAGCAGTACTTC
few	TRBJ2-2	TRBV28	TRBD2	CASTTWGGDGTGELFF	TGTGCCAGCACCACCTGGGGGGGTGATGGCACCGGGGAGCTGTTTTTT
few	TRBJ2-7	TRBV16	-	CASSQLVGSSLDEQYF	TGTGCCAGCAGCCAACTAGTTGGGAGCTCCTTGGACGAGCAGTACTTC
once	TRBJ2-7	TRBV28	TRBD2	CASNPSLSGRGYEQYF	TGTGCCAGCAACCCCTCCCTTAGCGGGAGGGGGTACGAGCAGTACTTC
few	TRBJ2-1	TRBV28	TRBD2	CASSLSRLSGRYNEQFF	TGTGCCAGCAGTTTATCCAGACTTAGCGGGAGGTACAATGAGCAGTTCTTC
-	TRBJ2-3	TRBV10-1	TRBD1	CASSGDRASADTQYF	TGCGCCAGCAGTGGCGACAGGGCCTCGGCAGATACGCAGTATTTT
-	TRBJ2-1	TRBV7-2	TRBD2	CASSPTSGGANEQFF	TGTGCCAGCAGCCCTACTAGCGGGGGTGCCAATGAGCAGTTCTTC
-	TRBJ2-2	TRBV10-2	TRBD1	CASSEGRGTAGELFF	TGCGCCAGCAGTGAGGGCAGGGGGACGGCCGGGGAGCTGTTTTTT
-	TRBJ2-1	TRBV5-4	TRBD2	CASSLGETSGRGGEFF	TGTGCCAGCAGCTTGGGGGAGACTAGCGGGAGGGGGGGTGAGTTCTTC